This T cell receptor (beta chain) appears in the sequencing data of a study of OX40 agonist ivuxolimab in advanced cancers. Study at large: Of mixed ages from about 23 to 79 and averaging 60 years, the group was 65% to 85% male. Partial responses were achieved by three patients, of whom one had hepatocellular carcinoma and two had cutaneous melanoma.

Sequenced by immunoSEQ multiplex PCR; TCRdb stores in-frame clones only, minus some. The sample lists about 61,000 clones, 86% occurring once. Findings of the study overall: Clonal expansion from baseline to week 6 occurred in both CD4+ and CD8+ T cells. Not determined was the antigen specificity of the expanded peripheral T cells.

CDR1 is SNHLY and CDR2 is FYNNEI in the germline V gene. Trimming removed 5 bases from V and 4 bases from J; junction bases left unmatched: 14. This CDR3 region has 16 residues. On this clone: The antigen is not known.

The TCR comes from an adult with an advanced solid tumor such as melanoma, head and neck, liver or kidney cancer. This rearrangement joins TRBV2 to TRBJ2-7, with 7 bases matching TRBD2. Sequenced material: CD4+ or CD8+ T cells sorted from blood, taken in a trial of the OX40 agonist ivuxolimab. The CDR3 here is CASSPHSRGGAYEQYF. CDR3 nucleotides: TGTGCCAGCAGTCCCCACTCCCGCGGGGGAGCTTACGAGCAGTACTTC.